This T cell receptor (beta chain) was obtained from a study of T-cell memory formation after mild COVID-19. About the research overall: TCR clusters largely stayed donor specific. Study-wide findings and caveats: The finding that pre-infection memory included some responding clones suggested that cross-reactive memory joined. Those CD4+ clones that contracted were mainly in CM and EM (CD8+ ones in EMRA).

TCRdb reprocessed the 5' RACE reads with MiXCR, giving one entry per CDR3 protein. In the table there are 300,000 to 400,000 distinct CDR3 sequences, roughly 13% of which are singletons. This clonotype was observed a handful of times. Its antigen is not identified. Germline V gene lookup returns CDR1 MNHNS and CDR2 SASEGT. The V gene lost 5 bases and the J gene lost 2 bases, with 17 bases spanning the gap. The CDR3 totals 16 residues. The receptor comes from a man younger than 30 who had mild COVID-19 (a few samples of this study predate the infection). Cell type and time point are not known. The chain links TRBV6-1 to TRBJ2-3, with D perhaps matching TRBD2 (6 bases). The sample consisted of PBMCs or a T cell subset sorted from them (not recorded which). The CDR3 reads CASSPEPAGLTDTQYF. CDR3 nucleotides: TGTGCCAGCAGTCCCGAGCCGGCGGGGCTCACAGATACGCAGTATTTT.